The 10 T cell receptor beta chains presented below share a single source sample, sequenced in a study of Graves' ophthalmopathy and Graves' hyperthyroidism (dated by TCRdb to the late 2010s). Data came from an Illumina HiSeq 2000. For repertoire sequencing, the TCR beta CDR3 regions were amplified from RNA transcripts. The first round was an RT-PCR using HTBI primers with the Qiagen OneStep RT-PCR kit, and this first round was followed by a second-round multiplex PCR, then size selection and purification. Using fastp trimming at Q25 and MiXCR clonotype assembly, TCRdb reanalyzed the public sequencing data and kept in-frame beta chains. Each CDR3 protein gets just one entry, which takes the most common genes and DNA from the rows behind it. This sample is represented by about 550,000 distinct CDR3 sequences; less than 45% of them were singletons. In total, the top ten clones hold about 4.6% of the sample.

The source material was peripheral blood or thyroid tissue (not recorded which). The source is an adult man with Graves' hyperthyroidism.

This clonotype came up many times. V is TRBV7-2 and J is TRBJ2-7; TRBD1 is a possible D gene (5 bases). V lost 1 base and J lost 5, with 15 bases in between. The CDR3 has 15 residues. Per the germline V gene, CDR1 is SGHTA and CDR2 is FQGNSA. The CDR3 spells CASSLGIGVADEQYF. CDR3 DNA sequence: TGTGCCAGCAGCTTAGGAATAGGGGTGGCGGACGAGCAGTACTTC. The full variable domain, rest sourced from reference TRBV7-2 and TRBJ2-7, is GAGVSQSPSNKVTEKGKDVELRCDPISGHTALYWYRQSLGQGLEFLIYFQGNSAPDKSGLPSDRFSAERTGGSVSTLTIQRTQQEDSAVYLCASSLGIGVADEQYFGPGTRLTVT.

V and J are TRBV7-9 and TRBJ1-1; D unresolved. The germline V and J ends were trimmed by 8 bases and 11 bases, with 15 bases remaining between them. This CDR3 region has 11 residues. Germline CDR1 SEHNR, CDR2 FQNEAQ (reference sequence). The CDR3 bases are TGTGCCAGCGGAGAGGCCGTTGGGGCTTTCTTT. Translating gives CASGEAVGAFF.

The CDR3 here is CSASLGGGAHSNQPQHF. CDR3 nucleotides: TGCAGTGCTAGTTTGGGGGGGGGGGCCCATAGCAATCAGCCCCAGCATTTT. The chain recombines TRBV20-1 with TRBJ1-5; tentatively, D is TRBD1 (6 bases). V lost 3 bases, J lost 0 bases, and 18 bases lay in between. Germline CDR1 reads DFQATT; CDR2 reads SNEGSKA (reference sequence). The CDR3 runs 17 residues.

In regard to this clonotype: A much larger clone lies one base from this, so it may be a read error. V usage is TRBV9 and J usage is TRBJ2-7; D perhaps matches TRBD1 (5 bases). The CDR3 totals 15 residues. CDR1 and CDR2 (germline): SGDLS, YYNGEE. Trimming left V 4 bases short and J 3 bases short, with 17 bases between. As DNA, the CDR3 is TGTGCCAGCAGCCAAGCGACAGAGGCGAACTACGAGCAGTACTTC. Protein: CASSQATEANYEQYF. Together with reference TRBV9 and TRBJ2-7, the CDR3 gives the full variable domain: DSGVTQTPKHLITATGQRVTLRCSPRSGDLSVYWYQQSLDQGLQFLIQYYNGEERAKGNILERFSAQQFPDLHSELNLSSLELGDSALYFCASSQATEANYEQYFGPGTRLTVT.

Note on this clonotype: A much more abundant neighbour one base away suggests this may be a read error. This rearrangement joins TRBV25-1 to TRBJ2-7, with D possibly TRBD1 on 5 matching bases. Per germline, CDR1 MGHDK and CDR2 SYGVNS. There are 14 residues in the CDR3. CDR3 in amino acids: CASRGGRATYEQHF. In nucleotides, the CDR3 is TGTGCCAGCAGAGGTGGCAGGGCAACCTACGAGCAGCACTTC.

The CDR3 DNA sequence: TGTGCCAGCAGCCGAGCGCCGAGAGTAGACGGCAATCAGCCCCAGCATTTT. Translating gives CASSRAPRVDGNQPQHF. The gene calls are TRBV9 and TRBJ1-5; D is undetermined. The CDR3 covers 17 residues. Germline CDR1 reads SGDLS; CDR2 reads YYNGEE. Trimming pared 4 bases from V and 2 bases from J, leaving 19 bases between.

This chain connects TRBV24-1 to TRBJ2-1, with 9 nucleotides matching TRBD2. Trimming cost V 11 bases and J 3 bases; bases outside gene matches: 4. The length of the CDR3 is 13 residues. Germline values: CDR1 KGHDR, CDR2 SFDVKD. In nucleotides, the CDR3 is TGTGCCAGCTCTAGCGGGATCTACAATGAGCAGTTCTTC. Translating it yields CASSSGIYNEQFF.

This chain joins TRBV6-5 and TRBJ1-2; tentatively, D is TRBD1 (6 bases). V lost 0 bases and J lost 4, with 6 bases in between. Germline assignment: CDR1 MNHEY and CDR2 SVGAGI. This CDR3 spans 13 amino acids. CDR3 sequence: CASSYSGGYGYTF. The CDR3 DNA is TGTGCCAGCAGTTACTCAGGGGGCTATGGCTACACCTTC.

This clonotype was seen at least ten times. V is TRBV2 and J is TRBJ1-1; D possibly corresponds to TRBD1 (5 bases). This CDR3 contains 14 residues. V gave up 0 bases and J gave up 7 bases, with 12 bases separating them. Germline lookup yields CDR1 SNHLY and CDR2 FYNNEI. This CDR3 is CASSEAGGGGEAFF. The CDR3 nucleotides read TGTGCCAGCAGTGAAGCCGGGGGAGGAGGTGAAGCTTTCTTT.

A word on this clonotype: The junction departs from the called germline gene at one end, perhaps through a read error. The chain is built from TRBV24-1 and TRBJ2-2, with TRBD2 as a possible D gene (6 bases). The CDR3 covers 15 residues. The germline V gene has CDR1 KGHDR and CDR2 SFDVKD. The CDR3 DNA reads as TGTGCCAGCAGTCCGGGGGATCTGAACACCGGGGAGCTGTTTTTT. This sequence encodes CASSPGDLNTGELFF.